The 3 T cell receptor beta chains reported below all come from one sample, sequenced in a study of shared clonotypes between healthy human individuals. Profiled with immunoSEQ multiplex PCR; TCRdb holds only in-frame clones, not every one. Among about 2.4 million clones listed, around nine tenths were seen once. The specimen was naive CD4+ T cells sorted from blood. The subset denotes: CD45RA+ positively selected. The receptor source for this set is a man in his late teens or twenties in good health.

This clone was seen a single time. The chain recombines TRBV27 with TRBJ2-7, with D perhaps being TRBD1 or TRBD2 (7 bases each). The CDR3 loop spans 14 amino acids. Trimming removed 2 bases at V and 3 bases at J, with 11 bases between. Germline values: CDR1 MNHEY, CDR2 SMNVEV (reference sequence). CDR3 nucleotide sequence: TGTGCCAGCAGTTTACAGGGGGGGGTCTACGAGCAGTACTTC. This sequence encodes CASSLQGGVYEQYF.

This chain uses TRBV30 with TRBJ2-4, with D possibly called TRBD1 or TRBD2 (6 bases each). In germline, CDR1 is GTSNPN, CDR2 SVGIG (reference sequence). This CDR3 is built from 14 residues. V was pared by 0 bases and J by 8 bases, with 14 bases between. The CDR3 DNA sequence: TGTGCCTGGAGTGTACCGGGGGCTTGGGACATTCAGTACTTC. Translating gives CAWSVPGAWDIQYF.

This sequence joins TRBV9 and TRBJ2-5, with D perhaps TRBD1 or TRBD2 (6 bases each). Germline V gene lookup returns CDR1 SGDLS and CDR2 YYNGEE. V was shortened by 4 bases and J by 4 bases, with 17 bases between the two germline ends. The CDR3 runs 15 residues. The CDR3 nucleotides are TGTGCCAGCAGCCCCGGACTATTGGGGGCAGAGACCCAGTACTTC. Encoded protein: CASSPGLLGAETQYF. Together with reference TRBV9 and TRBJ2-5, the CDR3 gives the full variable domain: DSGVTQTPKHLITATGQRVTLRCSPRSGDLSVYWYQQSLDQGLQFLIQYYNGEERAKGNILERFSAQQFPDLHSELNLSSLELGDSALYFCASSPGLLGAETQYFGPGTRLLVL.